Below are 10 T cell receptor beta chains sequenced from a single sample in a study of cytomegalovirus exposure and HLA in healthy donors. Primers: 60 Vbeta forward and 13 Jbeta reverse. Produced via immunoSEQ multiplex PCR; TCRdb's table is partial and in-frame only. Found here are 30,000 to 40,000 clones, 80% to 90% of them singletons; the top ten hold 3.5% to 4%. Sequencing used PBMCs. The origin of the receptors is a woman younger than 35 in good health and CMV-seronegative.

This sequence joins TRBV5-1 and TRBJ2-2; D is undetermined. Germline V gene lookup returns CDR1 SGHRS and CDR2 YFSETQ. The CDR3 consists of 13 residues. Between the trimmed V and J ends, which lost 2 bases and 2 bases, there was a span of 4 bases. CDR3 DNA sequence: TGCGCCAGCAGCTTCCAAAACACCGGGGAGCTGTTTTTT. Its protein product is CASSFQNTGELFF.

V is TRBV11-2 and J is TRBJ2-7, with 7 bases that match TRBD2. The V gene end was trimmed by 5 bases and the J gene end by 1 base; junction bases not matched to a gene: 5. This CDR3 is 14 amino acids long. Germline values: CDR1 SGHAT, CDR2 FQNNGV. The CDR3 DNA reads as TGTGCCAGCAGCACGGGACTACTTTCCTACGAGCAGTACTTC. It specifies CASSTGLLSYEQYF.

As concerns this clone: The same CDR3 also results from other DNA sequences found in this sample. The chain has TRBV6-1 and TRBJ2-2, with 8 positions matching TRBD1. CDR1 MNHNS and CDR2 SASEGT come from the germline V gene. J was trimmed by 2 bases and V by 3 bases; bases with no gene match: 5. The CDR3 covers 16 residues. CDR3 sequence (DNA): TGTGCCAGCAGTGAGGGGCAGGGGGCAAACACCGGGGAGCTGTTTTTT. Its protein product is CASSEGQGANTGELFF.

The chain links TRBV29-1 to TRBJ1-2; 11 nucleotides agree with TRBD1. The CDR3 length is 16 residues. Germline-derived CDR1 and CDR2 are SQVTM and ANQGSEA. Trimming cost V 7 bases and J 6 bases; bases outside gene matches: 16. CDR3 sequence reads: CSAPQVGTGGSDGYTF. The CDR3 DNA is TGCAGCGCCCCTCAGGTGGGGACAGGGGGGAGTGATGGCTACACCTTC. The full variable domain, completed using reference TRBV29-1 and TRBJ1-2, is SAVISQKPSRDICQRGTSLTIQCQVDSQVTMMFWYRQQPGQSLTLIATANQGSEATYESGFVIDKFPISRPNLTFSTLTVSNMSPEDSSIYLCSAPQVGTGGSDGYTFGSGTRLTVV.

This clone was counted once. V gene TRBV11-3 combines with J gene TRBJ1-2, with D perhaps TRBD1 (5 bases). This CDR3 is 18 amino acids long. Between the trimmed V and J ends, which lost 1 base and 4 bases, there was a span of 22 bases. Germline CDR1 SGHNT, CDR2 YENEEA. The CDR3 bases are TGTGCCAGCAGCTTAGCCGAGGTGCAGACCATAAGGGGCTATGGCTACACCTTC. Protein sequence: CASSLAEVQTIRGYGYTF.

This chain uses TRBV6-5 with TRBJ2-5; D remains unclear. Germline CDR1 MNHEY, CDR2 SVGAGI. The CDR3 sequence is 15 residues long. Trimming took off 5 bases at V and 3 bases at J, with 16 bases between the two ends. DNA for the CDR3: TGTGCCAGCAGTCAAGGCCAGGTCGGAAAAGAGACCCAGTACTTC. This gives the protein CASSQGQVGKETQYF.

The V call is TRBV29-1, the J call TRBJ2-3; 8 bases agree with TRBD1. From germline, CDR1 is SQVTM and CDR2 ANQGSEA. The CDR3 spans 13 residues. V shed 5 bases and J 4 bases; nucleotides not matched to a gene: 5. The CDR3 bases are TGCAGCGTTAGGACAGGGTCAGCAGATACGCAGTATTTT. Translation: CSVRTGSADTQYF.

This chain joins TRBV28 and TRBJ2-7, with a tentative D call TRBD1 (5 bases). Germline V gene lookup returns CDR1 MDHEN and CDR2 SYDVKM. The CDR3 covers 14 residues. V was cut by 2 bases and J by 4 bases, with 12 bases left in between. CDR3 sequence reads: CASSLRQGSYEQYF. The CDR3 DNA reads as TGTGCCAGCAGTTTAAGGCAGGGTTCTTACGAGCAGTACTTC.

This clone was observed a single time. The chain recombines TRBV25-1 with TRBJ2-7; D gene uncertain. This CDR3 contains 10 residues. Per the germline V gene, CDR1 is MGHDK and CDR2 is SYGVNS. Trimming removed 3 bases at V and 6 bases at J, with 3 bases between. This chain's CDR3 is CASSDGEQYF. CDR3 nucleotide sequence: TGTGCCAGCAGTGACGGCGAGCAGTACTTC.

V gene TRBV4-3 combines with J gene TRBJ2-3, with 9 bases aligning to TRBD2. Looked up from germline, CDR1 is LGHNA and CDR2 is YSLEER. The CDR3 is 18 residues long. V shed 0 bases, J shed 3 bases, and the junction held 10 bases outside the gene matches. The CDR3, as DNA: TGCGCCAGCAGCCAAGATATTAGGGGACTAGCAATGACAGATACGCAGTATTTT. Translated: CASSQDIRGLAMTDTQYF.